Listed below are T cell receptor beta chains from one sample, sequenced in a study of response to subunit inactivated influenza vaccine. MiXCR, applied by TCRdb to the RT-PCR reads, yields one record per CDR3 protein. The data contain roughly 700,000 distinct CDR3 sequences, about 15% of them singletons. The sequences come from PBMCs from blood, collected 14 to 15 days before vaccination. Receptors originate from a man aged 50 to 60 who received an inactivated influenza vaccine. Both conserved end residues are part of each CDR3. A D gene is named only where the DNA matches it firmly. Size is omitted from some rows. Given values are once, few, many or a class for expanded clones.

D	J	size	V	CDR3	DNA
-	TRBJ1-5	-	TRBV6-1	CASRPGLNQPQHF	TGTGCCAGCAGGCCGGGCCTCAATCAGCCCCAGCATTTT
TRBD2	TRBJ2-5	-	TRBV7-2	CASSLGGAGVGETQYF	TGTGCCAGCAGCTTAGGTGGTGCGGGAGTGGGAGAGACCCAGTACTTC
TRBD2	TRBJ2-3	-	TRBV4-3	CASSQGSGRATQYF	TGCGCCAGCAGCCAAGGTAGCGGGAGAGCTACGCAGTATTTT
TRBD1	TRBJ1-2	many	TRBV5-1	CASSLERTGGHGYTF	TGCGCCAGCAGCTTGGAAAGGACAGGGGGCCATGGCTACACCTTC
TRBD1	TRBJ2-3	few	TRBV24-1	CATSDPPGTGDTDTQYF	TGTGCCACCAGTGACCCGCCCGGGACAGGGGACACAGATACGCAGTATTTT
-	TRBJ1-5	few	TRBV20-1	CSARDEPAGSNQPQHF	TGCAGTGCTAGAGATGAACCGGCGGGCAGCAATCAGCCCCAGCATTTT
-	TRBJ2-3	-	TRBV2	CASSESQLADTQYF	TGTGCCAGCAGTGAATCGCAGTTAGCAGATACGCAGTATTTT
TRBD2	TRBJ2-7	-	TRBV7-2	CASSPRTSGIYLYEQYF	TGTGCCAGCAGCCCCCGGACTAGCGGAATATACCTCTACGAGCAGTACTTC
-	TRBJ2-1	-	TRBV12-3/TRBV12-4	CASSALAWGFANEQFF	TGTGCCAGCAGTGCCCTAGCGTGGGGGTTTGCTAATGAGCAGTTCTTC
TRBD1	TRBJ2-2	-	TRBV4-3	CASSQDPGGVTGELFF	TGCGCCAGCAGCCAAGATCCAGGGGGCGTCACCGGGGAGCTGTTTTTT
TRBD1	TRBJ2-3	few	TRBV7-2	CASSFGTGDRRTQYF	TGTGCCAGCAGCTTTGGGACAGGGGACCGCAGAACGCAGTATTTT
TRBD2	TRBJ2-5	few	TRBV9	CASSVAAGGGEETQYF	TGTGCCAGCAGCGTAGCGGCGGGAGGTGGGGAGGAGACCCAGTACTTC
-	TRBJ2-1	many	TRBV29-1	CSVDRGGRGNEQFF	TGCAGCGTTGATAGAGGGGGGCGAGGCAATGAGCAGTTCTTC
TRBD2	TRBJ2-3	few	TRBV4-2	CASSQIDSGGALDTQYF	TGTGCCAGCAGCCAAATAGACAGCGGGGGGGCCTTAGATACGCAGTATTTT
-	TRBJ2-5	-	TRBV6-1	CASTLGSSRETQYF	TGTGCCAGCACCTTAGGGAGCTCCAGGGAGACCCAGTACTTC
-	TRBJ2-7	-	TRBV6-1	CASQLNRGVGEQYF	TGTGCCAGCCAACTCAACCGAGGGGTGGGCGAGCAGTACTTC
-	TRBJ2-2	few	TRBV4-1	CASSQSGANTGELFF	TGCGCCAGCAGCCAATCTGGGGCGAACACCGGGGAGCTGTTTTTT
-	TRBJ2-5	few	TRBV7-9	CASREYTGSQYF	TGTGCCAGCAGAGAGTACACGGGGTCCCAGTACTTC
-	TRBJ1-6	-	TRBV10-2	CASSLDRPPDSPLHF	TGCGCCAGCAGTTTGGACCGACCGCCCGATTCACCCCTCCACTTT
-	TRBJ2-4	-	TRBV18	CASSPHKEGIQYF	TGTGCCAGCTCACCACACAAGGAAGGAATTCAGTACTTC
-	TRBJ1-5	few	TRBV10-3	CAISESGGNNQPQHF	TGTGCCATCAGTGAGTCAGGGGGGAACAATCAGCCCCAGCATTTT
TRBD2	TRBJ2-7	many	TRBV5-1	CASSAAGAGETYEQYF	TGCGCCAGCAGCGCAGCGGGGGCGGGGGAAACCTACGAGCAGTACTTC
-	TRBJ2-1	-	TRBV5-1	CASSSGANNEQFF	TGCGCCAGCAGCTCCGGCGCTAACAATGAGCAGTTCTTC
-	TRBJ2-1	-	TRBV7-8	CASSLAGGVGRLSEQFF	TGTGCCAGCAGCTTAGCCGGAGGGGTTGGCCGACTTAGTGAGCAGTTCTTC
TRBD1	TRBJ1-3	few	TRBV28	CASRRQGTDTIYF	TGTGCCAGCAGAAGACAGGGGACAGACACCATATATTTT
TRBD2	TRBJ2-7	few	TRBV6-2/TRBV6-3	CASTDLSGRINEQYF	TGTGCCAGCACCGATCTTAGCGGGAGAATCAACGAGCAGTACTTC
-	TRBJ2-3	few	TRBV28	CASGPDGRQYF	TGTGCCAGCGGCCCGGACGGGCGTCAGTATTTT
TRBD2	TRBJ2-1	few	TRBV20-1	CSARSGRHAIDEQFF	TGCAGTGCTAGAAGCGGGAGGCACGCTATTGATGAGCAGTTCTTC
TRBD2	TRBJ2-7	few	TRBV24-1	CATSYTGTSADYEQYF	TGTGCCACCAGTTATACCGGGACTAGCGCCGACTACGAGCAGTACTTC
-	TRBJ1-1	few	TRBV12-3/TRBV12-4	CASTPRGGNTEAFF	TGTGCCAGCACCCCCAGAGGTGGGAACACTGAAGCTTTCTTT
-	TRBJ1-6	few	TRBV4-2	CASSQETRGLSPLHF	TGTGCCAGCAGCCAAGAAACCAGGGGCTTGTCACCCCTCCACTTT
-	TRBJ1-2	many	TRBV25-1	CASSEWGRDRLHGYTF	TGTGCCAGCAGTGAATGGGGGCGGGATCGCCTACATGGCTACACCTTC
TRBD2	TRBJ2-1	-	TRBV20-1	CSAVLAGPLNEQFF	TGCAGTGCCGTACTAGCGGGCCCTCTCAATGAGCAGTTCTTC
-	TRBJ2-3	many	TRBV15	CATSREAVYTQYF	TGTGCCACCAGCAGGGAGGCAGTATATACGCAGTATTTT
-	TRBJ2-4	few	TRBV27	CASSSGEPSKNIQYF	TGTGCCAGCAGTTCGGGCGAGCCCTCCAAAAACATTCAGTACTTC
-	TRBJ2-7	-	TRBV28	CASRYPGVGEQYF	TGTGCCAGCAGATATCCGGGCGTGGGAGAGCAGTACTTC
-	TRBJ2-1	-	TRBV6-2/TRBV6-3	CASSFRRWSSYNEQFF	TGTGCCAGCAGTTTCCGCCGGTGGAGTTCCTACAATGAGCAGTTCTTC
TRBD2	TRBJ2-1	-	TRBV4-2	CASSPGLPCGGYYNEQFF	TGTGCCAGCAGCCCCGGGCTACCTTGCGGGGGGTACTACAATGAGCAGTTCTTC
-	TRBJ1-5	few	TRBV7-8	CASSPRSGLSNQPQHF	TGTGCCAGCAGCCCCCGGTCGGGTCTGAGCAATCAGCCCCAGCATTTT
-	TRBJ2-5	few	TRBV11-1	CAIKDPGTGLLAGYQETQYF	TGTGCCATCAAAGATCCCGGGACAGGGCTACTAGCGGGATACCAAGAGACCCAGTACTTC
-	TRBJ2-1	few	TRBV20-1	CSARKGVHNEQFF	TGCAGTGCTAGGAAAGGGGTTCACAATGAGCAGTTCTTC
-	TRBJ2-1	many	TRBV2	CASKTDPSDEQFF	TGTGCCAGCAAAACGGATCCCTCGGATGAGCAGTTCTTC
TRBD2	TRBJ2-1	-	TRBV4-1	CASSRPGRGNYNEQFF	TGCGCCAGCAGCCGCCCGGGGCGGGGGAACTACAATGAGCAGTTCTTC
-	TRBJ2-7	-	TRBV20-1	CSAPSLANPTYEQYF	TGCAGTGCTCCGAGCCTAGCGAATCCGACCTACGAGCAGTACTTC
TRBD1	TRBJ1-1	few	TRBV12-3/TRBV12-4	CASSLEGTGWAEAFF	TGTGCCAGCAGTTTAGAGGGGACAGGGTGGGCTGAAGCTTTCTTT
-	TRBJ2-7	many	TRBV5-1	CASSLAVSHEQYF	TGCGCCAGCAGCTTGGCCGTTAGCCACGAGCAGTACTTC
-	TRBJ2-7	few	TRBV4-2	CASSQVDRPYEQYF	TGTGCCAGCAGCCAAGTTGATCGGCCCTACGAGCAGTACTTC
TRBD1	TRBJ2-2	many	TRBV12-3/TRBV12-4	CASSTGATGELFF	TGTGCCAGCAGTACAGGGGCTACCGGGGAGCTGTTTTTT
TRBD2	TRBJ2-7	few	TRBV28	CASSRGQLLAGGPYEQYF	TGTGCCAGCAGTCGGGGACAGTTACTAGCGGGAGGGCCCTACGAGCAGTACTTC